This T cell receptor beta chain originates from a study of T cells in women clearing cervical HPV infection. Overall study findings and caveats: A classifier using richness and V gene abundances reached an AUC of nearly 0.85.

Trimming stripped 5 bases from V and 7 bases from J, with 11 bases between. This CDR3 contains 13 residues. Germline CDR1 SSHAT, CDR2 FNYEAQ (reference sequence). Using immunoSEQ multiplex PCR, the repertoire was profiled, and TCRdb retains in-frame clones only, with some absent. The sample includes about 35,000 clones. On this clone itself: Its specificity is unknown. The observed sequence ends 3 residues before the CDR3 terminus, with the missing tail filled in from the germline J gene. At the DNA level, this CDR3 is encoded by other sequences in the same sample as well.

This chain links TRBV7-7 with TRBJ2-2; D unresolved. Sequencing was performed on blood buffy coat. The clonotype was recovered from a woman aged 18 to 69 with a cervical HPV16 infection that either progressed to CIN3+ or cleared (not recorded which). CDR3: CASSLDHGGELFF. The sequenced part of the CDR3 DNA is TGTGCCAGCAGCCTAGACCACGGCGGGGAG. Complete variable domain (other parts from reference TRBV7-7 and TRBJ2-2): GAGVSQSPRYKVTKRGQDVTLRCDPISSHATLYWYQQALGQGPEFLTYFNYEAQPDKSGLPSDRFSAERPEGSISTLTIQRTEQRDSAMYRCASSLDHGGELFFGEGSRLTVL.